The 7 T cell receptor beta chains in this list originate from one sample, sequenced in a study of blood T cell repertoires in COVID-19. The data were produced by immunoSEQ multiplex PCR, yet TCRdb's version contains in-frame clones alone and is incomplete. The table includes 300,000 to 400,000 clones, roughly 90% detected once. Sequencing input: PBMCs or T cells enriched from blood (not recorded which). The receptor set was obtained from a woman aged 25 to 39 with acute COVID-19.

The chain couples TRBV5-1 to TRBJ1-3, with TRBD1 matching 7 bases. CDR1 SGHRS and CDR2 YFSETQ come from the germline V gene. The CDR3 runs 17 residues. Trimming at V came to 4 bases and at J to 3 bases, leaving 13 bases not matched to a gene. For the CDR3, the DNA is TGCGCCAGCAGCCCAAGCGCGGTTACAGGGGATGGAAACACCATATATTTT. Its translation is CASSPSAVTGDGNTIYF.

The chain carries TRBV3-1 (or the pseudogene TRBV3-2) and TRBJ2-5; TRBD2 is a possible D gene (6 bases). CDR1 is LGHDT and CDR2 is YNNKEL in the germline V gene (reference sequence). Trimming cost V 1 base and J 9 bases, with 6 bases left between them. The CDR3 length is 11 residues. In DNA, the CDR3 is TGTGCCAGCAGCCAAGCGGGGGCCCAGTACTTC. It translates to CASSQAGAQYF.

The rearrangement links TRBV5-1 to TRBJ1-1; 7 bases are shared with TRBD1. Trimming at V came to 3 bases and at J to 1 base, leaving 6 bases not matched to a gene. The CDR3 length is 15 residues. The germline V gene has CDR1 SGHRS and CDR2 YFSETQ. As DNA, the CDR3 is TGCGCCAGCAGCTACCAAGGGGGCGCGAACACTGAAGCTTTCTTT. It encodes CASSYQGGANTEAFF.

Only one count was recorded for this clone. The J gene is TRBJ2-2, the V gene TRBV14; 10 positions match TRBD1. With 4 bases clipped from V and 5 bases from J, the junction kept 4 bases outside the gene matches. This CDR3 is built from 15 residues. Germline values: CDR1 SGHDN, CDR2 FVKESK. CDR3 nucleotide sequence: TGTGCCAGCAGCCGGACAGGGGGTCTGACCGGGGAGCTGTTTTTT. Translating it yields CASSRTGGLTGELFF.

The chain joins TRBV3-1 (or the pseudogene TRBV3-2) to TRBJ1-1; tentatively, D is TRBD1 (6 bases). Per germline, CDR1 LGHDT and CDR2 YNNKEL (reference sequence). This CDR3 contains 15 residues. The V end lost 0 bases, the J end lost 8 bases, and 16 bases lay between the germline ends. This CDR3 reads CASSQDWSGGLEAFF. CDR3 coding DNA: TGTGCCAGCAGCCAAGATTGGTCCGGGGGGCTGGAAGCTTTCTTT.

The chain couples TRBV24-1 to TRBJ2-1, with D possibly being TRBD1 (6 bases). V lost 5 bases and J lost 0, with 13 bases in between. The CDR3 is 16 residues long. Looked up from germline, CDR1 is KGHDR and CDR2 is SFDVKD. The DNA of the CDR3 is TGTGCCACCAGTGGTCGACAGGTCAGCTCCTACAATGAGCAGTTCTTC. Residues: CATSGRQVSSYNEQFF.

The V call is TRBV18, the J call TRBJ1-1; D is uncertain. The CDR3 has 14 amino acids. CDR1 and CDR2 from the germline V gene are KGHSH and LQKENI. The V end lost 3 bases, the J end lost 4 bases, and 12 bases lay between the germline ends. The CDR3, as DNA: TGTGCCAGCTCACCTGATGTCCGGGTCACTGAAGCTTTCTTT. It yields the protein CASSPDVRVTEAFF.